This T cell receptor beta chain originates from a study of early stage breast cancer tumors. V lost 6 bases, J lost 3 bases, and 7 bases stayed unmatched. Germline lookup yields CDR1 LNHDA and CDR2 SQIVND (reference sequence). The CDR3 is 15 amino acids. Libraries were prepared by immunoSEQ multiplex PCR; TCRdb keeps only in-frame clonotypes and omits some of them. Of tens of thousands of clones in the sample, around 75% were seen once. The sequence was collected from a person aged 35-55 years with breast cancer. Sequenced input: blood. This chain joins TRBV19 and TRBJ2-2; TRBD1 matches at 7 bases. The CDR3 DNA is TGTGCCAGTAGATTGGGACAGAGTCACACCGGGGAGCTGTTTTTT. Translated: CASRLGQSHTGELFF.